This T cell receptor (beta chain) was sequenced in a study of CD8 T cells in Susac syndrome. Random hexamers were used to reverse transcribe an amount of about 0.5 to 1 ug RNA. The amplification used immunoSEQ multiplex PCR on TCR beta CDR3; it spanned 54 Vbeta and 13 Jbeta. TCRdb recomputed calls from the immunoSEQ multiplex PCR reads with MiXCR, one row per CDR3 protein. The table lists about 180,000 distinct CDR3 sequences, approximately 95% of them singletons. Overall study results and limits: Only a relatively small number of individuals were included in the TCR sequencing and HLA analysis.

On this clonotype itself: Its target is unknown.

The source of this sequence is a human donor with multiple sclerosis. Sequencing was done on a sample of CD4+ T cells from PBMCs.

CDR3: CASSEARAGKNIQYF. Written as DNA, the CDR3 is TGTGCCAGCAGTGAAGCGCGGGCAGGCAAAAACATTCAGTACTTC. The chain couples TRBV6-1 to TRBJ2-4, with D possibly being TRBD2 (5 bases). CDR1 is MNHNS, CDR2 SASEGT, per germline. Trimming cost V 0 bases and J 3 bases, with 9 bases left between them. This CDR3 has 15 amino acids.